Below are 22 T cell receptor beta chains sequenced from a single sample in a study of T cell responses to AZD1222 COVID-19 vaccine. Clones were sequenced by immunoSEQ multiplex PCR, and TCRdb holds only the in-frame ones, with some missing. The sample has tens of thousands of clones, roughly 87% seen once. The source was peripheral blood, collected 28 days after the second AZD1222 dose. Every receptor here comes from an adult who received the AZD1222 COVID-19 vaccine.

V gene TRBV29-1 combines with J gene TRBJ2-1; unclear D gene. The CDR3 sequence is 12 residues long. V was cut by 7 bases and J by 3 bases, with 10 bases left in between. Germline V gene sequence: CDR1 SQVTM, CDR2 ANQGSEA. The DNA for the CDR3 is TGCAGCGGCCGCCCCGACTACAATGAGCAGTTCTTC. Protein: CSGRPDYNEQFF.

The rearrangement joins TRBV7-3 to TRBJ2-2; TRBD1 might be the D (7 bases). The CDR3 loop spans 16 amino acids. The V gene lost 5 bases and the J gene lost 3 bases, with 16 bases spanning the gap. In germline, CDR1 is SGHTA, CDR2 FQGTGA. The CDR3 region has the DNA TGTGCCAGCAGCCCCAGGACAGGAGGGGACACCGGGGAGCTGTTTTTT. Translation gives CASSPRTGGDTGELFF.

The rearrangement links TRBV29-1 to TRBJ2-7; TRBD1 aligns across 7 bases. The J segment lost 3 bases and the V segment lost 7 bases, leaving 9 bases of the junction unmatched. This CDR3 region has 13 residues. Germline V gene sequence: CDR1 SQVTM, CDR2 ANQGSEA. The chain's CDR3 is CSAMTGPVYEQYF. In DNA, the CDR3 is TGCAGCGCCATGACAGGGCCGGTCTACGAGCAGTACTTC.

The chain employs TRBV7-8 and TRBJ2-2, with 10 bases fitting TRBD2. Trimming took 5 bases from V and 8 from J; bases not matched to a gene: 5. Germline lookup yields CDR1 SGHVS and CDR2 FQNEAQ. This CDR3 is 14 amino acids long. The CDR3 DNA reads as TGTGCCAGCAGCCCTAGCGGGGGAAGAGGGGAGCTGTTTTTT. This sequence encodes CASSPSGGRGELFF.

CDR3 sequence reads: CASSGGLAGVSGKNIQYF. DNA of the CDR3: TGTGCCAGTAGTGGCGGACTAGCGGGAGTTTCTGGCAAAAACATTCAGTACTTC. V and J are TRBV19 and TRBJ2-4, with 13 nucleotides matching TRBD2. Germline-derived CDR1 and CDR2 are LNHDA and SQIVND (reference sequence). Losses at the gene ends were 5 bases for V and 3 bases for J; bases not matched to a gene: 10. The CDR3 length is 18 residues. Full variable domain (missing parts from reference TRBV19 and TRBJ2-4): DGGITQSPKYLFRKEGQNVTLSCEQNLNHDAMYWYRQDPGQGLRLIYYSQIVNDFQKGDIAEGYSVSREKKESFPLTVTSAQKNPTAFYLCASSGGLAGVSGKNIQYFGAGTRLSVL.

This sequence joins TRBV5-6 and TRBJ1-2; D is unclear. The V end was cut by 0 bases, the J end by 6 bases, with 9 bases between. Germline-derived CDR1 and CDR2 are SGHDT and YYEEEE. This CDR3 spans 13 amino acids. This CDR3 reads CASSLVGWHGYTF. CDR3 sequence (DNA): TGTGCCAGCAGCTTGGTAGGTTGGCATGGCTACACCTTC.

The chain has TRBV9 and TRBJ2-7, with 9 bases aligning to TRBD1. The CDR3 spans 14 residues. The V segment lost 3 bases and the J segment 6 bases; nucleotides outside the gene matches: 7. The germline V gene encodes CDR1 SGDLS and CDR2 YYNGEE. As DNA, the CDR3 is TGTGCCAGCAGCGAGACCTCGGACAGGGGCGAGCAGTACTTC. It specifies CASSETSDRGEQYF.

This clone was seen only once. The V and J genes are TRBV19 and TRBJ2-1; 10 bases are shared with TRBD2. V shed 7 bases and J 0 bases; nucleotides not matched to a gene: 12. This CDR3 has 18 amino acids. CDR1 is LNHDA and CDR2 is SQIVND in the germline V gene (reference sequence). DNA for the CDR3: TGTGCCAGTACGGAGACTAGCGGGCCAGTGAGCTCCTACAATGAGCAGTTCTTC. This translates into CASTETSGPVSSYNEQFF.

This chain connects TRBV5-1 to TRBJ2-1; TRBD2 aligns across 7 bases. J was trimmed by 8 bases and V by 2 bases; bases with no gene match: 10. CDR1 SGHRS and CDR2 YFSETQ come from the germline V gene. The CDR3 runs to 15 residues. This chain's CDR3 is CASSFGTGAGYEQFF. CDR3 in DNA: TGCGCCAGCAGCTTCGGGACCGGAGCGGGGTATGAGCAGTTCTTC.

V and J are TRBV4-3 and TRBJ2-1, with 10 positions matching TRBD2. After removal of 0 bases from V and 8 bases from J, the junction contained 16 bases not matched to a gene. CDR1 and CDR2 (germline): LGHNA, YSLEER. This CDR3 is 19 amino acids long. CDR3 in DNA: TGCGCCAGCAGCCAAGAAGGGAGGGTAGCGGGAGGTCCCAGGTATGAGCAGTTCTTC. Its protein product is CASSQEGRVAGGPRYEQFF.

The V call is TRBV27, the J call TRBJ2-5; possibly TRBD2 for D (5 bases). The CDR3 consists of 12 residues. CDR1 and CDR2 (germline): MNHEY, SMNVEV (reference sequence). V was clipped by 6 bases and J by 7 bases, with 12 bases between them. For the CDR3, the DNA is TGTGCCAGCAGGCCTGAGGGCGGGACCCAGTACTTC. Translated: CASRPEGGTQYF.

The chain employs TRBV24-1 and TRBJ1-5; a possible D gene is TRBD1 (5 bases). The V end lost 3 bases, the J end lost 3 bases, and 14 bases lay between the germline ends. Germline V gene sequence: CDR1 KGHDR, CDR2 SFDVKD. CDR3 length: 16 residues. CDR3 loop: CATSDGTGRFNQPQHF. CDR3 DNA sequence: TGTGCCACCAGTGATGGGACCGGACGGTTCAATCAGCCCCAGCATTTT.

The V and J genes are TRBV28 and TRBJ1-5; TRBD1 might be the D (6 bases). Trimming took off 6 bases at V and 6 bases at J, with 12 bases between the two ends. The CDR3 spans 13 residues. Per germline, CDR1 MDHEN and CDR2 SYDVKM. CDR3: CASRQGTSQPQHF. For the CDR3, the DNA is TGTGCCAGCAGGCAGGGGACGAGTCAGCCCCAGCATTTT.

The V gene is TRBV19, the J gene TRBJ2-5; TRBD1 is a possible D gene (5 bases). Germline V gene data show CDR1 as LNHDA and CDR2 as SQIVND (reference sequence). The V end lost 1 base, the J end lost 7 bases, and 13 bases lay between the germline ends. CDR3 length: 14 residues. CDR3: CASSIGSQGGTQYF. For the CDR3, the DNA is TGTGCCAGTAGTATAGGATCGCAGGGTGGGACCCAGTACTTC.

CDR3 residues: CASSSVKGALDGYTF. CDR3 DNA: TGTGCCAGCAGCTCGGTCAAGGGGGCGCTCGATGGCTACACCTTC. The genes are TRBV5-4 and TRBJ1-2; 7 bases align to TRBD1. Germline V gene data show CDR1 as SGHNT and CDR2 as YYREEE (reference sequence). V dropped 3 bases and J dropped 6; count of bases not matched to a gene: 11. The CDR3 spans 15 residues.

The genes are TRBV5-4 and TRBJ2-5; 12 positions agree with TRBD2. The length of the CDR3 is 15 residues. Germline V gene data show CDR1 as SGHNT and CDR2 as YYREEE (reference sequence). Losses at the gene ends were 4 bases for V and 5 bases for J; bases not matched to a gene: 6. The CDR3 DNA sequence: TGTGCCAGCAGCAAGACTAGCGGGAGCGGGGAGACCCAGTACTTC. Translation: CASSKTSGSGETQYF.

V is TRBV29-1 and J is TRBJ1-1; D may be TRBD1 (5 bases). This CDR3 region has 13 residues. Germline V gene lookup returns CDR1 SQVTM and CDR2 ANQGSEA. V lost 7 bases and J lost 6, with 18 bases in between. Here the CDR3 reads CSARPPGSPEAFF. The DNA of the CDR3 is TGCAGCGCTCGGCCCCCAGGGAGCCCTGAAGCTTTCTTT.

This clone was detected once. CDR3 sequence (DNA): TGTGCCAGCAGTGGGGACAGCACTGAAGCTTTCTTT. This encodes CASSGDSTEAFF. The rearrangement joins TRBV2 to TRBJ1-1; 7 bases agree with TRBD1. V lost 4 bases and J lost 4; bases outside the gene matches: 0. Germline V lookup: CDR1 SNHLY, CDR2 FYNNEI. This CDR3 comprises 12 residues.

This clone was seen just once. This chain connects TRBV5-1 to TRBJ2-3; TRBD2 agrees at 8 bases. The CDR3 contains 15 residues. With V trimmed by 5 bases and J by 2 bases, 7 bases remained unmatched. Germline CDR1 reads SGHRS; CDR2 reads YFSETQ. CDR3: CASRFSTSDTDTQYF. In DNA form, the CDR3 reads TGCGCCAGCAGGTTCTCGACTAGCGACACAGATACGCAGTATTTT.

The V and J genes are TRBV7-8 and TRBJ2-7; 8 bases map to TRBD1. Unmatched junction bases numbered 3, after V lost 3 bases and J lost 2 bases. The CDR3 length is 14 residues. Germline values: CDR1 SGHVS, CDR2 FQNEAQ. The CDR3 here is CASSFDRGAYEQYF. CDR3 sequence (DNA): TGTGCCAGCAGCTTTGACAGGGGTGCCTACGAGCAGTACTTC.

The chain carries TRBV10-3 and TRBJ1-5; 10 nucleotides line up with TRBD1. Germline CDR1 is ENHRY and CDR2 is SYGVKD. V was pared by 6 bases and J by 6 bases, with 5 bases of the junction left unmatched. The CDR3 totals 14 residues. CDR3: CAIRLRDRGQPQHF. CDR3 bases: TGTGCCATCAGGCTCCGGGACAGGGGTCAGCCCCAGCATTTT.

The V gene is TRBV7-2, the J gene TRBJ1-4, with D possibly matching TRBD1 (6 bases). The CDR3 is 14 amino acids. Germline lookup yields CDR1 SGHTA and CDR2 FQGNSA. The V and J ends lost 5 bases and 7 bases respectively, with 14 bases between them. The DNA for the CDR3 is TGTGCCAGCAGCCCTGAGGGGGTTAGTGAAAAACTGTTTTTT. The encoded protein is CASSPEGVSEKLFF. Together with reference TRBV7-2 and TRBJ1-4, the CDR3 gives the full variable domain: GAGVSQSPSNKVTEKGKDVELRCDPISGHTALYWYRQSLGQGLEFLIYFQGNSAPDKSGLPSDRFSAERTGGSVSTLTIQRTQQEDSAVYLCASSPEGVSEKLFFGSGTQLSVL.